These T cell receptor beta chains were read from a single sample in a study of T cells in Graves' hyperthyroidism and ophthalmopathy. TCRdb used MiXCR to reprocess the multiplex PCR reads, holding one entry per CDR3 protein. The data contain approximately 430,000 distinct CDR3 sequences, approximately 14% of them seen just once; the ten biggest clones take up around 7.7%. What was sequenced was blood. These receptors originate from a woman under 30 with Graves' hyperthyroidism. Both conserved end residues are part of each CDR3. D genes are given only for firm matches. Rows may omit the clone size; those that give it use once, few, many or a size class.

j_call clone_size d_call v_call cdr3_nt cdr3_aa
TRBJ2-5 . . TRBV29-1 TGCAGCGTTCAGACTAGCCAAGAGACCCAGTACTTC CSVQTSQETQYF
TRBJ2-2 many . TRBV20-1 TGCAGTGCTAGAGATCGGCACGAGAACACCGGGGAGCTGTTTTTT CSARDRHENTGELFF
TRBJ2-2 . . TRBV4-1 TGCGCCAGCAGCCAAGGTGGAAGGGGCTCCGGGGAGCTGTTTTTT CASSQGGRGSGELFF
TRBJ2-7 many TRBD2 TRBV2 TGTGCCAGCAGTGGGGCGGGAGGCCTAACCTACGAGCAGTACTTC CASSGAGGLTYEQYF
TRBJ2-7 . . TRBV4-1 TGCGCCAGCAGCCAAGAGTTCGAGGGGCTTCCCTACGAGCAGTACTTC CASSQEFEGLPYEQYF
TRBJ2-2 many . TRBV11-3 TGTGCCAGCAGCTTCGGCGATCTGACGCGCTCGGGCACCGGGGAGCTGTTTTTT CASSFGDLTRSGTGELFF
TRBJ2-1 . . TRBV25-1 TGTGCCAGCAGTGAAGGACAGCCCAACAATGAGCAGTTCTTC CASSEGQPNNEQFF
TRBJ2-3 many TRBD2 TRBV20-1 TGCAGTGCTAGAGTGGGAGCGGGAAGGGCAGATACGCAGTATTTT CSARVGAGRADTQYF
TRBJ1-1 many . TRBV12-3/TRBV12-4 TGTGCCAGCAGTCCAACGTTCCTGAACACTGAAGCTTTCTTT CASSPTFLNTEAFF
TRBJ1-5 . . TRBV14 TGTGCCAGCAGCGCTACGGGCTACGGCAATCAGCCCCAGCATTTT CASSATGYGNQPQHF
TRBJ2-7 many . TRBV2 TGTGCCAGCAGTGAGCGAGGACCGGGAAGGAGCGAGCAGTACTTC CASSERGPGRSEQYF
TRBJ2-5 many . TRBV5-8 TGTGCCAGCAGCTTGTGGGCAGAGGAGACCCAGTACTTC CASSLWAEETQYF
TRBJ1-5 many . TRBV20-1 TGCAGTGCTGGCCGGGACAGCAATCAGCCCCAGCATTTT CSAGRDSNQPQHF
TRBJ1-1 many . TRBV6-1 TGTGCCAGCAGTGATCGGGAAAGACCTGAAGCTTTCTTT CASSDRERPEAFF
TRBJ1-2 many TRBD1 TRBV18 TGTGCCAGCTCTCCCACGACAGGGACGCATGGCTACACCTTC CASSPTTGTHGYTF
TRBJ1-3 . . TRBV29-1 TGCAGCATCCGGGGGGCTGGAAACACCATATATTTT CSIRGAGNTIYF
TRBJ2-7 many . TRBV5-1 TGCGCCAGCAGCTTGGAGCAGCAATACGAGCAGTACTTC CASSLEQQYEQYF
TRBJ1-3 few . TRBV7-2 TGTGCCAGCAGCCCCGGACCGACCTCTGGAAACACCATATATTTT CASSPGPTSGNTIYF
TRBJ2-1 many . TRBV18 TGTGCCAGCTCGTCACAGGGAGATAAGCAGTTCTTC CASSSQGDKQFF
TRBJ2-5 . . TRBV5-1 TGCGCCAGCAGCTTCAACCAAGAGACCCAGTGCTTC CASSFNQETQCF
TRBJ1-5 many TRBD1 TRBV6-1 TGTGCCAGCAGTGAGTGGGACAGGGGAATAGGCAATCAGCCCCAGCATTTT CASSEWDRGIGNQPQHF
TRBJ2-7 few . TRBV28 TGTGCCAGCAGTTTATGGGGCGCAACCTACGAGCAGTACTTC CASSLWGATYEQYF
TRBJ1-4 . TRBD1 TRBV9 TGTGCCAGCAGCCCCCGACAGGGACCCTCCGCGAGCGAAAAACTGTTTTTT CASSPRQGPSASEKLFF
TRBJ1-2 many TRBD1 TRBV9 TGTGCCAGCAGCGACTCCAGGGGGGACTATGGCTACACCTTC CASSDSRGDYGYTF
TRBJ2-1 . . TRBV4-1 TGCGCCAGCAGCCAAGATCAAACAGGCCCCTGCAATGAGCAGTTCTTC CASSQDQTGPCNEQFF
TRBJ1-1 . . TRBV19 TGTGCCAGTAGTGCCGTATCCTACACTGAAGCTTTCTTT CASSAVSYTEAFF
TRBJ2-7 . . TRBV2 TGTGCCAGCAGTGAGGCCAGGGCCTACGAGCAGTACTTC CASSEARAYEQYF
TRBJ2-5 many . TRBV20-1 TGCAGTGCTAGAGATACTGGAAAAGAGACCCAGTACTTC CSARDTGKETQYF
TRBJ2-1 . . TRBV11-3 TGTGCCAGCAGCTTAGATGCGGGGAGCTCCTACAATGAGCAGTTCTTC CASSLDAGSSYNEQFF
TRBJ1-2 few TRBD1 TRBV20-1 TGCAGCGTTACGGGACAGGGTGGCTACACCTTC CSVTGQGGYTF
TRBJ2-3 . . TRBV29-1 TGCAGCGTCGACGTCCCTTTGCCGGGTTCCACAGATACGCAGTATTTT CSVDVPLPGSTDTQYF
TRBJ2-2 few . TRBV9 TGTGCCAGCAGCGTGGGCCTCCCCACCGGGGAGCTGTTTTTT CASSVGLPTGELFF
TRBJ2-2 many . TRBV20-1 TGCAGTGCTCGAGGAGCAATAGGGGACACCGGGGAGCTGTTTTTT CSARGAIGDTGELFF
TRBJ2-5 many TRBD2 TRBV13 TGTGCCAGCAGCTTAGGAGGTGTAGCATCGGCGGGGGGCCTCCAAGAGACCCAGTACTTC CASSLGGVASAGGLQETQYF
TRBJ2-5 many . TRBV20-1 TGCAGCGCTGGGACGGGGTCTCAAGAGACCCAGTACTTC CSAGTGSQETQYF
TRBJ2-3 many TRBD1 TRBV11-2 TGTGCCAGCAGCTTGCGACAGGGCCTCAGCACAGATACGCAGTATTTT CASSLRQGLSTDTQYF
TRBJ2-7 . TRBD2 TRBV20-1 TGCAGTGCTAGTGGGTGGACTAGCGGGGGGATCTCCTACGAGCAGTACTTC CSASGWTSGGISYEQYF
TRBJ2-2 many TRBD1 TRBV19 TGTGCCAGTAGGGGACAGACGAACACCGGGGAGCTGTTTTTT CASRGQTNTGELFF
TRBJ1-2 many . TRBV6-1 TGTGCCAGCAGTGAAATGGTGGAGCCATTGCGGGGCTACACCTTC CASSEMVEPLRGYTF
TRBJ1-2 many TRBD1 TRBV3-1 TGTGCCAGCAGCCCCGGGCAGGGGGTGATTTTCGGCTACACCTTC CASSPGQGVIFGYTF
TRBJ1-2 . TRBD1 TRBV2 TGTGCCACGGGGGGGACAGGGGGATATGGCTACACCTTC CATGGTGGYGYTF
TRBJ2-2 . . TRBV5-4 TGTGCCAGCAGCTTGGGCAGGGGCGATATCAACACCGGGGAGCTGTTTTTT CASSLGRGDINTGELFF
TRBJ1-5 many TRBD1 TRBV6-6 TGTGCCAGCAGTTACTCGGACAGGGGTGGAGGGCAGCCCCAGCATTTT CASSYSDRGGGQPQHF